Following are 17 T cell receptor beta chains from one sample sequenced in a study of early T cells in non-severe SARS-CoV-2 infection. One entry per CDR3 protein, called by TCRdb with MiXCR from the 5' RACE reads. The data contain around 77,000 distinct CDR3 sequences, around 10% of them singletons. Specimen: whole blood, collected at baseline. The receptor set was obtained from an adult who was a healthcare worker with PCR-confirmed SARS-CoV-2 infection or an uninfected control (not recorded which).

Ten or more counts support this clonotype. The genes are TRBV5-1 and TRBJ1-6, with a tentative D call TRBD1 (6 bases). Trimming pared 0 bases from V and 5 bases from J, leaving 12 bases between. Germline assignment: CDR1 SGHRS and CDR2 YFSETQ. This CDR3 is 16 amino acids long. As DNA, the CDR3 is TGCGCCAGCAGCTTGGACGGACAGTACAATAATTCACCCCTCCACTTT. It yields the protein CASSLDGQYNNSPLHF.

This clonotype was detected ten times or more. V is TRBV5-1 and J is TRBJ1-1; D possibly corresponds to TRBD1 (6 bases). V shed 4 bases and J shed 1 base, with 23 bases lying between them. The CDR3 is 18 amino acids. From germline, CDR1 is SGHRS and CDR2 YFSETQ. CDR3 nucleotides: TGCGCCAGCAGCCCCAGTCCGGACACCTGGGGGGCGAACACTGAAGCTTTCTTT. This codes for CASSPSPDTWGANTEAFF.

At least ten counts were recorded for this clonotype. A read error may account for a junction end that differs from germline. J is TRBJ2-7 and V is TRBV6-1; 9 bases line up with TRBD1. This CDR3 region has 14 residues. Germline V lookup: CDR1 MNHNS, CDR2 SASEGT. The CDR3 here is CASSEQTGGTGTLF. In DNA, the CDR3 is TGTGCCAGCAGTGAACAAACCGGCGGGACAGGGACTTTATTC.

The chain is built from TRBV6-5 and TRBJ2-1, with 8 bases lining up with TRBD1. CDR1 and CDR2 (germline): MNHEY, SVGAGI. This CDR3 contains 15 residues. Trimming at V came to 9 bases and at J to 7 bases, leaving 14 bases not matched to a gene. The CDR3 loop is CASLRPQGAYNEQFF. The DNA for the CDR3 is TGTGCCAGTCTCCGTCCGCAGGGGGCTTATAATGAGCAGTTCTTC.

This clonotype was seen ten or more times. The rearrangement joins TRBV2 to TRBJ2-6; the D gene is possibly TRBD2 (6 bases). This CDR3 has 15 residues. Germline lookup yields CDR1 SNHLY and CDR2 FYNNEI. The germline V and J ends were trimmed by 5 bases and 2 bases, with 10 bases remaining between them. The CDR3 spells CASSRLETGANVLTF. As DNA, the CDR3 is TGTGCCAGCAGTCGACTAGAAACTGGGGCCAACGTCCTGACTTTC.

This clonotype was recorded a few times. V usage is TRBV5-5 and J usage is TRBJ1-1; D is possibly TRBD1 (6 bases). The CDR3 extends over 16 amino acids. The V end was cut by 4 bases, the J end by 2 bases, with 18 bases between. Germline V gives CDR1 SGHKS, CDR2 YYEKEE (reference sequence). As DNA, the CDR3 is TGTGCCAGCAGCGTATACAGGGTACCCCAAAACACTGAAGCTTTCTTT. This sequence encodes CASSVYRVPQNTEAFF.

This clonotype turned up a few times. The rearrangement joins TRBV7-8 to TRBJ2-7; D is unresolved. In germline, CDR1 is SGHVS, CDR2 FQNEAQ. The CDR3 length is 13 residues. Trimming stripped 5 bases from V and 6 bases from J, with 14 bases between. Here the CDR3 reads CASSRTISAEQYF. In DNA, the CDR3 is TGTGCCAGCAGCCGTACTATTTCCGCCGAGCAGTACTTC.

This clonotype was detected a few times. The gene calls are TRBV11-2 and TRBJ2-1; TRBD1 agrees at 9 bases. CDR1 is SGHAT and CDR2 is FQNNGV in the germline V gene. CDR3 size: 14 residues. Losses at the gene ends were 3 bases for V and 6 bases for J; bases not matched to a gene: 3. The CDR3 region has the DNA TGTGCCAGCAGCTTCCGGGACAGGGCCAATGAGCAGTTCTTC. Amino acid sequence: CASSFRDRANEQFF.

This clonotype was seen many times. The DNA for the CDR3 is TGTGCCAGCAGTCCCTCGGACAGGGGGCGACGAGGCTACACCTTC. It yields the protein CASSPSDRGRRGYTF. The V and J genes are TRBV6-6 and TRBJ1-2; TRBD1 matches at 11 bases. Germline V gives CDR1 MNHNY, CDR2 SVGAGI (reference sequence). V dropped 5 bases and J dropped 8; count of bases not matched to a gene: 10. The CDR3 runs 15 residues.

This chain joins TRBV5-1 and TRBJ1-2; 8 bases align to TRBD1. CDR1 and CDR2 (germline): SGHRS, YFSETQ. The CDR3 runs to 14 residues. With V trimmed by 7 bases and J by 6 bases, 11 bases remained unmatched. CDR3 sequence (DNA): TGCGCCAGCGGCAATCCGGACAGGGCGAATGGCTACACCTTC. This sequence encodes CASGNPDRANGYTF.

The chain has TRBV20-1 and TRBJ2-1; 10 bases fit TRBD1. The ends lost 3 bases at V and 7 bases at J; junction bases unmatched: 9. From germline, CDR1 is DFQATT and CDR2 SNEGSKA (reference sequence). This CDR3 contains 15 residues. The CDR3 spells CSARDRDRGGNEQFF. DNA of the CDR3: TGCAGTGCTAGGGACCGGGACAGGGGAGGGAATGAGCAGTTCTTC.

Only a few counts were recorded for this clonotype. The chain links TRBV20-1 to TRBJ2-1, with a weak D call TRBD1 (6 bases). Trimming shortened V by 3 bases and J by 5 bases, and 14 bases separated the two germline ends. The CDR3 is 14 amino acids. Germline CDR1 reads DFQATT; CDR2 reads SNEGSKA (reference sequence). The CDR3 here is CSARRGGWDNEQFF. The CDR3 DNA sequence: TGCAGTGCTAGGCGAGGGGGTTGGGACAATGAGCAGTTCTTC.

There are many counts of this clonotype. The V and J genes are TRBV29-1 and TRBJ1-1; a weak D match, TRBD1 (5 bases). The CDR3 is made up of 11 amino acids. Trimming stripped 3 bases from V and 6 bases from J, with 8 bases between. Germline V gene sequence: CDR1 SQVTM, CDR2 ANQGSEA. The chain's CDR3 is CSVDVGAEAFF. The DNA of the CDR3 is TGCAGCGTTGATGTAGGGGCTGAAGCTTTCTTT.

In its sample, this clonotype was seen a few times. The chain employs TRBV2 and TRBJ1-5, with D maybe TRBD1 (5 bases). V shed 4 bases and J shed 5 bases, with 6 bases lying between them. Looked up from germline, CDR1 is SNHLY and CDR2 is FYNNEI. The CDR3 has 12 residues. The CDR3 bases are TGTGCCAGCAGTGGAGGGGATCAGCCCCAGCATTTT. Translated, it gives CASSGGDQPQHF.

Concerning this clonotype: It may be a read error: a sequence one base away is much more abundant. The chain carries TRBV5-4 and TRBJ1-1, with D possibly matching TRBD1 (5 bases). CDR3 size: 17 residues. CDR1 and CDR2 (germline): SGHNT, YYREEE (reference sequence). V lost 0 bases to trimming and J lost 1 base, with 16 bases between them. CDR3 protein: CASSLGPQVGPNTEAFF. The CDR3 DNA sequence: TGTGCCAGCAGCTTGGGGCCCCAGGTGGGGCCGAACACTGAAGCTTTCTTT.

This clonotype came up a few times. V and J are TRBV5-5 and TRBJ2-1; D may be TRBD1 or TRBD2 (5 bases each). CDR1 is SGHKS, CDR2 YYEKEE, per germline (reference sequence). The CDR3 extends over 17 amino acids. V was clipped by 3 bases and J by 7 bases, with 23 bases between them. The CDR3 region is CASSSQINTGRSNEQFF. The CDR3 DNA reads as TGTGCCAGCAGCTCCCAGATAAACACGGGACGTTCGAATGAGCAGTTCTTC.

CDR3 DNA sequence: TGCAGCGTTGAAGGATTCCAGGGAGATACGCAGTATTTT. Residues: CSVEGFQGDTQYF. The chain uses TRBV29-1 and TRBJ2-3, with D perhaps TRBD1 (5 bases). V shed 1 base and J shed 5 bases, with 10 bases lying between them. Per germline, CDR1 SQVTM and CDR2 ANQGSEA. This CDR3 contains 13 residues.